This T cell receptor beta chain was recorded in a study of T cells in Graves' hyperthyroidism and ophthalmopathy. The CDR3 totals 12 residues. The germline gives CDR1 LNHDA, CDR2 SQIVND (reference sequence). A note on this clonotype: A junction boundary mismatches the germline segment, possibly from a read error.

TCR beta CDR3 regions were amplified from RNA. TCR CDR3 regions were first amplified by RT-PCR with HTBI primers. TCRdb called the multiplex PCR reads again in MiXCR, with one record for every CDR3 protein. Here the sample spans under 250,000 distinct CDR3 sequences, about 17% being singletons. Reasons for excluding patients were uncontrolled infection, other autoimmune disease, pregnancy or lactation. The chain joins TRBV19 to TRBJ1-5; D gene uncertain. This TCR came from a woman between 50 and 59 years old with Graves' hyperthyroidism. Sequencing used blood. CDR3 residues: CASSRVGQPQHF. CDR3 nucleotides: TGTGCCAGCAGTAGGGTAGGGCAGCCCCAGCATTTT.